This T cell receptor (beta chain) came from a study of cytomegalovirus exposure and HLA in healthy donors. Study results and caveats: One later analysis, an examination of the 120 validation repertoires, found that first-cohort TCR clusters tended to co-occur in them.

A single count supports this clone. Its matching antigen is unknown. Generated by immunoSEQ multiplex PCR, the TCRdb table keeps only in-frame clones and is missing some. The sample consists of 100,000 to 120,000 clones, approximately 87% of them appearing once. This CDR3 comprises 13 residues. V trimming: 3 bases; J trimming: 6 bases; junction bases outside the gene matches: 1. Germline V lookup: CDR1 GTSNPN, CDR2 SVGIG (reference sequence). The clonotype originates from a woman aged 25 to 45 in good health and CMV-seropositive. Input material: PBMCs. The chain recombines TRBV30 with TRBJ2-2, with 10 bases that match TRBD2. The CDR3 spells CAWRLAGSGELFF. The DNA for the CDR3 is TGTGCCTGGAGACTAGCGGGGTCCGGGGAGCTGTTTTTT.